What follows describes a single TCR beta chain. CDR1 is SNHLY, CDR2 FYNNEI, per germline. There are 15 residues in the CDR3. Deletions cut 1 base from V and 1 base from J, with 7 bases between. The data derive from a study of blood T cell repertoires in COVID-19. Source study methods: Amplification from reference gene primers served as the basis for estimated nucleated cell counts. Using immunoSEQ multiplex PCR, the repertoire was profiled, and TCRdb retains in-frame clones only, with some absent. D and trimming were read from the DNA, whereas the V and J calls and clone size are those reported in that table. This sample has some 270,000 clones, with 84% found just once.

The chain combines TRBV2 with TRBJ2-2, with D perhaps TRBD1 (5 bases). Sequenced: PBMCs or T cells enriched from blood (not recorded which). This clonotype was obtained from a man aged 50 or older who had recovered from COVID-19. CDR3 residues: CASSEERGNTGELFF. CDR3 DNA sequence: TGTGCCAGCAGTGAAGAAAGGGGGAACACCGGGGAGCTGTTTTTT.